This TCR beta chain was documented in a study of CD8 T cells in Susac syndrome. About this clonotype itself: What it binds is unknown.

It was with random hexamers that roughly 0.5 to 1 ug RNA was reverse transcribed. One entry per CDR3 protein results from TCRdb running MiXCR on the immunoSEQ multiplex PCR reads. The sample includes over 100,000 distinct CDR3 sequences, about 93% of them seen just once. Study observations and caveats: Susac-specific public clones numbered approximately 15 in total CD8+ repertoires (and 4 or 5 in CD8+ TEMRA repertoires). The study conceded that relatively few individuals underwent its TCR sequencing and HLA analysis.

Sequencing targeted TCR beta in blood CD8+ and CD4+ T cells. Germline-derived CDR1 and CDR2 are SGHAT and FQNNGV. The CDR3 extends over 14 amino acids. The junction had 8 bases not matched to a gene; V was cut back by 6 bases and J by 4 bases. This TCR came from a human donor with Susac syndrome. Material for sequencing was CD8+ T cells from PBMCs. The rearrangement joins TRBV11-2 to TRBJ2-5; 7 positions agree with TRBD1. CDR3 coding DNA: TGTGCCAGCAGACCAACAGGGGAAGGAGAGACCCAGTACTTC. This translates into CASRPTGEGETQYF.